This TCR beta chain was captured in a study of OX40 agonist ivuxolimab in advanced cancers. Study outcomes and limitations: The study observed clonal expansion of CD4+ and CD8+ blood T cells by week 6 at 0.1 to 3.0 mg/kg.

Remarks on this clone: What it recognizes is unknown.

V lost 2 bases and J lost 6, with 12 bases in between. The CDR3 runs to 15 residues. Germline CDR1 SGHNT, CDR2 YYREEE (reference sequence). The data were produced by immunoSEQ multiplex PCR, yet TCRdb's version contains in-frame clones alone and is incomplete. The sample shows about 99,000 clones, roughly 95% of them seen only once. The sequencing here drew on CD4+ or CD8+ T cells sorted from blood, taken in a trial of the OX40 agonist ivuxolimab. This TCR was recovered from an adult with an advanced solid tumor such as melanoma, head and neck, liver or kidney cancer. The V and J genes are TRBV5-4 and TRBJ1-6; D may be TRBD1 (5 bases). This CDR3 reads CASSLSGGTNSPLHF. For the CDR3, the DNA is TGTGCCAGCAGCTTAAGCGGGGGAACTAATTCACCCCTCCACTTT. Supplemented by reference TRBV5-4 and TRBJ1-6, the full variable domain reads ETGVTQSPTHLIKTRGQQVTLRCSSQSGHNTVSWYQQALGQGPQFIFQYYREEENGRGNFPPRFSGLQFPNYSSELNVNALELDDSALYLCASSLSGGTNSPLHFGNGTRLTVT.